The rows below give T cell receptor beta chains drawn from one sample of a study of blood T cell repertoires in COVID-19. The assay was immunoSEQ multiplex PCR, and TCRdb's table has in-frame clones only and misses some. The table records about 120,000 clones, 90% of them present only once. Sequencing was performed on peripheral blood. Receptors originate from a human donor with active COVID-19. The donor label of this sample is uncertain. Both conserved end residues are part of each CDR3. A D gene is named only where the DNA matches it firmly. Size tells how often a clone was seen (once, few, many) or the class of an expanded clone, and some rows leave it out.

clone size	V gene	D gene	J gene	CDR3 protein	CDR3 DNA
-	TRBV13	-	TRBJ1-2	CASSFYRAGRDGYTF	TGTGCCAGCAGCTTCTATCGTGCAGGGAGGGATGGCTACACCTTC
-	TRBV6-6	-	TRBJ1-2	CASSPRWEPTF	TGTGCCAGCAGTCCCCGATGGGAGCCCACCTTC
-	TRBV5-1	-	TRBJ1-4	CASSLSATNEKLFF	TGCGCCAGCAGCCTCAGTGCAACTAATGAAAAACTGTTTTTT
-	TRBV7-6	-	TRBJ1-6	CASSSETDYNSPLHF	TGTGCCAGCAGCTCAGAGACAGACTATAATTCACCCCTCCACTTT
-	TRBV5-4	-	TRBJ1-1	CASSPALGAPNTEAFF	TGTGCCAGCAGCCCGGCGCTGGGGGCCCCGAACACTGAAGCTTTCTTT
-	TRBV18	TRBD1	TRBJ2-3	CASSPDRGEVAQYF	TGTGCCAGCTCACCAGACAGGGGAGAGGTGGCGCAGTATTTT
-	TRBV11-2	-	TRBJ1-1	CASSLVQGGTEAFF	TGTGCCAGCAGCTTAGTACAGGGTGGCACTGAAGCTTTCTTT
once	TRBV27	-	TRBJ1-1	CASSLLGATEAFF	TGTGCCAGCAGTTTACTAGGGGCCACTGAAGCTTTCTTT
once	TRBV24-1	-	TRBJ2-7	CATSTGYEQYF	TGTGCCACCTCAACAGGCTACGAGCAGTACTTC
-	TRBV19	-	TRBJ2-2	CASTVAGNRELFF	TGTGCCAGTACAGTGGCAGGTAACCGGGAGCTGTTTTTT
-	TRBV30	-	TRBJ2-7	CAWSVSGYEQYF	TGTGCCTGGAGTGTGTCGGGCTACGAGCAGTACTTC
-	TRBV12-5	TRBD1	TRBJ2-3	CASGLAGRTGSTLTDTQYF	TGTGCTAGTGGTTTAGCGGGCAGGACAGGGAGTACCCTCACAGATACGCAGTATTTT
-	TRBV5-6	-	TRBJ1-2	CASSFRQGRGYTF	TGTGCCAGCAGCTTCCGGCAGGGGCGAGGCTACACCTTC
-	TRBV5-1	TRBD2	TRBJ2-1	CASSFIGTSGGNEQFF	TGCGCCAGCAGCTTTATCGGGACTAGCGGGGGGAATGAGCAGTTCTTC
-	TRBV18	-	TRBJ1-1	CASSPGQENTEAFF	TGTGCCAGCTCACCGGGACAAGAGAACACTGAAGCTTTCTTT
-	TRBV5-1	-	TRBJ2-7	CASSLRQVGDEQYF	TGCGCCAGCAGCCTACGACAGGTAGGTGACGAGCAGTACTTC
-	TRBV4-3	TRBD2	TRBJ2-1	CASSRSGGSYNEQFF	TGCGCCAGCAGCCGTAGCGGGGGGTCCTACAATGAGCAGTTCTTC
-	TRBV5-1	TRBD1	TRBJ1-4	CASSLDRGDEKLFF	TGCGCCAGCAGCTTGGACAGGGGGGATGAAAAACTGTTTTTT
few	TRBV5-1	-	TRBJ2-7	CASSSNPQGGEQYF	TGCGCCAGCAGCTCCAACCCACAGGGTGGAGAGCAGTACTTC
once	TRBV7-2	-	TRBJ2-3	CASSPYLDTQYF	TGTGCCAGCAGCCCGTATCTCGATACGCAGTATTTT
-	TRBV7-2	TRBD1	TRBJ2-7	CASSSRTGSSYEQYF	TGTGCCAGCAGCTCCCGGACAGGCAGCTCCTACGAGCAGTACTTC
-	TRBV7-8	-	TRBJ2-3	CASSPMGAKDTQYF	TGTGCCAGCAGCCCGATGGGGGCGAAAGATACGCAGTATTTT
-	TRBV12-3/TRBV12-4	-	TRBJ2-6	CASSREANVLTF	TGTGCCAGCAGTCGAGAGGCCAACGTCCTGACTTTC
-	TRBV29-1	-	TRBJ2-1	CSVTPGVSLQFF	TGCAGCGTAACACCGGGGGTCTCGTTGCAGTTCTTC
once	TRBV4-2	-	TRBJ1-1	CASSQATGLREDTEAFF	TGTGCCAGCAGCCAAGCTACGGGCCTTCGGGAGGACACTGAAGCTTTCTTT
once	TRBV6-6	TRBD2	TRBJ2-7	CATSSRLAGPYEQYF	TGTGCCACCTCCTCAAGACTAGCGGGCCCCTACGAGCAGTACTTC
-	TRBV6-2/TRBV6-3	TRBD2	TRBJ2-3	CASSYERGRGTSTDTQYF	TGTGCCAGCAGTTATGAGCGGGGGCGGGGGACTAGCACAGATACGCAGTATTTT
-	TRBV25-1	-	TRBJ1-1	CASSPTGSLTEAFF	TGTGCCAGCAGCCCAACAGGGTCACTCACTGAAGCTTTCTTT
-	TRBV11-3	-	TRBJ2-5	CASSLVGIDEETQYF	TGTGCCAGCAGCTTAGTCGGGATAGACGAAGAGACCCAGTACTTC
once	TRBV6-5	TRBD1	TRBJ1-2	CASSTGQGAYTF	TGTGCCAGCAGTACAGGACAGGGGGCCTACACCTTC
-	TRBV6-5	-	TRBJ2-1	CASRKGGDYNEQFF	TGTGCCAGCAGAAAGGGGGGGGACTACAATGAGCAGTTCTTC
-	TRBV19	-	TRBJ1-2	CASSFRRPAGGVYYGYTF	TGTGCCAGTAGTTTCCGAAGACCCGCTGGGGGCGTCTACTATGGCTACACCTTC
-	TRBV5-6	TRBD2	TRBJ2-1	CASSLDKRGGYNEQFF	TGTGCCAGCAGCTTGGACAAGCGGGGGGGGTACAATGAGCAGTTCTTC
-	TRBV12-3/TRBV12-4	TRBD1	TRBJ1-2	CASSLATGTDYTF	TGTGCCAGCAGTTTAGCGACAGGGACTGACTACACCTTC
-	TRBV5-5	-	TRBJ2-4	CACHGAENIQYF	TGTGCCTGCCATGGGGCCGAAAACATTCAGTACTTC
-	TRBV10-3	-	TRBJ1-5	CAISESGGRVSNQPQHF	TGTGCCATCAGTGAGTCAGGTGGGCGGGTTAGCAATCAGCCCCAGCATTTT
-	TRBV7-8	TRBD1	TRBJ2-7	CASSLRQGMRNEQYF	TGTGCCAGCAGCCTGAGACAGGGCATGAGGAACGAGCAGTACTTC
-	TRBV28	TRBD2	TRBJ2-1	CAGGERVNEQFF	TGTGCTGGGGGGGAACGGGTCAATGAGCAGTTCTTC
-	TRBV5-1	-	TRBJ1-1	CASSGSRGMNTEAFF	TGCGCCAGCAGCGGGAGCAGGGGTATGAACACTGAAGCTTTCTTT
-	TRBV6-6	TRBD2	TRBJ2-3	CASSKLVAGSTDTQYF	TGTGCCAGCAGTAAACTAGTAGCGGGGAGCACAGATACGCAGTATTTT
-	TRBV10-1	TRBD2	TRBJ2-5	CAILIVPTSWFELRETQYF	TGCGCCATCCTGATAGTCCCGACTAGCTGGTTTGAATTAAGGGAGACCCAGTACTTC
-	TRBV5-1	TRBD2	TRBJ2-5	CASSARLAGVETQYF	TGCGCCAGCAGCGCGCGACTAGCGGGGGTGGAGACCCAGTACTTC
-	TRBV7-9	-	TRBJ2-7	CASTEVPTSRYEQYF	TGTGCCAGCACCGAGGTACCGACTAGTCGGTACGAGCAGTACTTC
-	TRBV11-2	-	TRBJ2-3	CASKLQSSTDTQYF	TGTGCCAGCAAGCTACAGAGTAGCACAGATACGCAGTATTTT
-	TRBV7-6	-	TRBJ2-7	CASSLSYTGEQYF	TGTGCCAGCAGCTTATCGTACACGGGCGAGCAGTACTTC
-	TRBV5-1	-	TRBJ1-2	CASSLQQGPYGYTF	TGCGCCAGCAGCTTGCAGCAGGGCCCGTATGGCTACACCTTC
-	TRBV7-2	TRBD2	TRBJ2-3	CASSHTSGGGDTQYF	TGTGCCAGCAGCCATACTAGCGGGGGCGGAGATACGCAGTATTTT
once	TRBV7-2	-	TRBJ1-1	CASSLPGWNTEAFF	TGTGCCAGCAGCTTACCAGGGTGGAACACTGAAGCTTTCTTT
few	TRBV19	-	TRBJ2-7	CASSISRGLTHEQYF	TGTGCCAGTTCGATTAGTCGGGGTTTGACCCACGAGCAGTACTTC
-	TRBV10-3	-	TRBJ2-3	CAISERGSETDTQYF	TGTGCCATCAGTGAGCGGGGGTCGGAGACAGATACGCAGTATTTT
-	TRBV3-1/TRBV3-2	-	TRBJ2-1	CASSHAQGSYNEQFF	TGTGCCAGCAGCCACGCCCAGGGGAGCTACAATGAGCAGTTCTTC
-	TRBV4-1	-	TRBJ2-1	CASSQDKTDNEQFF	TGCGCCAGCAGCCAAGATAAGACAGACAATGAGCAGTTCTTC
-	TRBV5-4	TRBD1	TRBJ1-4	CASSLQDRGLTNEKLFF	TGTGCCAGCAGCTTACAGGACAGGGGGCTGACTAATGAAAAACTGTTTTTT
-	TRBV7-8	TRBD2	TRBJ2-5	CASSREEGWETQYF	TGTGCCAGCAGCCGGGAGGAGGGCTGGGAGACCCAGTACTTC
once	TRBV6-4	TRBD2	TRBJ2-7	CASSDSGVVSSYEQYF	TGTGCCAGCAGTGACAGCGGGGTGGTGAGCTCCTACGAGCAGTACTTC